This T cell receptor beta chain emerged from a study of shared clonotypes between healthy human individuals. Looking at the study overall: Researchers assigned three CD4 naive, three CD4 memory, two CD8 naive and one CD8 memory plate to each donor.

Deletions cut 6 bases from V and 8 bases from J, with 16 bases between. Germline lookup yields CDR1 MNHEY and CDR2 SVGAGI. The CDR3 sequence is 13 residues long. Here immunoSEQ multiplex PCR was the method, and the copy in TCRdb shows in-frame clones only, minus some. In the table there are around 1.5 million clones, 98% of which are singletons. The sequence derives from a man aged 30-40 years in good health. The chain is built from TRBV6-5 and TRBJ1-2; no reliable D call. Sequenced: naive CD4+ T cells sorted from blood. Regarding subset: CD45RA+ positively selected. The CDR3 region is CASRIPGMGGYTF. As DNA, the CDR3 is TGTGCCAGCAGAATCCCGGGTATGGGGGGCTACACCTTC.